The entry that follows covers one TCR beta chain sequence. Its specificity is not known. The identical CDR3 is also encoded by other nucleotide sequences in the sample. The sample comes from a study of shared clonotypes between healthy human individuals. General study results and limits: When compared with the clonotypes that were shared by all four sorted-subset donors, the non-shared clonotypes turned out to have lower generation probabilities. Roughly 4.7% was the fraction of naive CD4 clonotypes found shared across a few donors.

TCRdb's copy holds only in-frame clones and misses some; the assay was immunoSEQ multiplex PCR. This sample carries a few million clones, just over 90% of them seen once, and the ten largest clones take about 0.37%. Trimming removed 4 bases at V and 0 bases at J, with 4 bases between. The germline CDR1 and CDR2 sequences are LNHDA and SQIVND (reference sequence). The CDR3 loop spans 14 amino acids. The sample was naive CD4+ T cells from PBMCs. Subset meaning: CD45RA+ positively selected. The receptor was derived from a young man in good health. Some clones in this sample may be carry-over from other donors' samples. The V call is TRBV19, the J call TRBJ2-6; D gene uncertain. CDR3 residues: CASSKGSGANVLTF. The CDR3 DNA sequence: TGTGCCAGTAGTAAGGGCTCTGGGGCCAACGTCCTGACTTTC.